Listed here are 20 T cell receptor beta chains from one sample, sequenced in a study of blood T cell repertoires in COVID-19. Only in-frame clones appear in the TCRdb table, and some are missing; sequencing was by immunoSEQ multiplex PCR. Of approximately 220,000 clones detected, about 86% appear once; the ten largest clones hold 2.2%. Source material: peripheral blood. These receptors were collected from a woman between 45 and 60 years old with acute or convalescent COVID-19.

The CDR3 nucleotides read TGTGCCAGCAGTGAACTGGGGGCAACCTCCTACGAGCAGTACTTC. Protein sequence: CASSELGATSYEQYF. This chain links TRBV6-1 with TRBJ2-7; D is perhaps TRBD1 (6 bases). V dropped 2 bases and J dropped 0 bases, with 11 bases sitting between them. Germline values: CDR1 MNHNS, CDR2 SASEGT. This CDR3 has 15 residues.

The chain is built from TRBV7-2 and TRBJ2-2; no reliable D call. Germline lookup yields CDR1 SGHTA and CDR2 FQGNSA. The V gene lost 4 bases and the J gene lost 9 bases, with 9 bases spanning the gap. The CDR3 extends over 12 amino acids. CDR3 sequence (DNA): TGTGCCAGCAGCTCCTCCTCCCGGGAGCTGTTTTTT. Amino acid sequence: CASSSSSRELFF.

The chain combines TRBV6-5 with TRBJ2-7, with 11 bases that match TRBD2. After removal of 0 bases from V and 4 bases from J, the junction contained 5 bases not matched to a gene. Per the germline V gene, CDR1 is MNHEY and CDR2 is SVGAGI. The CDR3 extends over 16 amino acids. The CDR3 DNA sequence: TGTGCCAGCAGTTACTCTACTAGCGGGGGAGGATACGAGCAGTACTTC. This codes for CASSYSTSGGGYEQYF.

The J gene is TRBJ2-7, the V gene TRBV5-1; 9 positions agree with TRBD1. From germline, CDR1 is SGHRS and CDR2 YFSETQ. This CDR3 is 14 amino acids long. With 5 bases clipped from V and 0 bases from J, the junction kept 3 bases outside the gene matches. The CDR3, as DNA: TGCGCCAGCAGACCGGGACAGGGCTCCTACGAGCAGTACTTC. This gives the protein CASRPGQGSYEQYF.

The rearrangement uses TRBV3-1 (or the pseudogene TRBV3-2) and TRBJ2-3; 7 nucleotides line up with TRBD2. CDR1 LGHDT and CDR2 YNNKEL come from the germline V gene (reference sequence). With 0 bases clipped from V and 2 bases from J, the junction kept 5 bases outside the gene matches. The CDR3 covers 16 residues. The CDR3 DNA is TGTGCCAGCAGCCAAGACGCGGCGGGAGTCACAGATACGCAGTATTTT. As protein: CASSQDAAGVTDTQYF.

This clone showed up just once. The chain recombines TRBV6-5 with TRBJ2-7; TRBD1 agrees at 8 bases. Unmatched junction bases numbered 9, after V lost 5 bases and J lost 3 bases. CDR1 is MNHEY, CDR2 SVGAGI, per germline. The length of the CDR3 is 15 residues. As DNA, the CDR3 is TGTGCCAGCAGTCTTCATAGGACAGGGAACTACGAGCAGTACTTC. This encodes CASSLHRTGNYEQYF.

This chain connects TRBV6-5 to TRBJ2-1; 8 bases are a match to TRBD2. In germline, CDR1 is MNHEY, CDR2 SVGAGI. The CDR3 has 15 amino acids. V dropped 5 bases and J dropped 0; count of bases not matched to a gene: 3. CDR3 bases: TGTGCCAGCAGTCCCGGGACTAGCTCCTACAATGAGCAGTTCTTC. It yields the protein CASSPGTSSYNEQFF.

This chain joins TRBV3-1 (or the pseudogene TRBV3-2) and TRBJ2-1; TRBD2 matches 15 bases. J was trimmed by 6 bases and V by 4 bases; bases with no gene match: 10. The CDR3 spans 18 residues. The germline gives CDR1 LGHDT, CDR2 YNNKEL (reference sequence). The CDR3 protein is CASSLGLAGGISANEQFF. In DNA, the CDR3 is TGTGCCAGCAGCCTGGGACTAGCGGGGGGTATTTCAGCCAATGAGCAGTTCTTC.

The chain links TRBV6-1 to TRBJ1-2; TRBD1 might be the D (6 bases). This CDR3 comprises 16 residues. Between the trimmed V and J ends, which lost 2 bases and 7 bases, there was a span of 20 bases. The germline gives CDR1 MNHNS, CDR2 SASEGT. In DNA form, the CDR3 reads TGTGCCAGCAGTGAAAGTAGGAGCAGGGGAATTCCTGGCTACACCTTC. It specifies CASSESRSRGIPGYTF.

This chain joins TRBV30 and TRBJ2-7, with TRBD2 matching 8 bases. CDR1 GTSNPN and CDR2 SVGIG come from the germline V gene (reference sequence). V lost 2 bases to trimming and J lost 4 bases; unmatched junction nucleotides: 4. The CDR3 spans 13 residues. CDR3 region: CAWSRERGYEQYF. The DNA for the CDR3 is TGTGCCTGGAGTAGGGAGCGGGGGTACGAGCAGTACTTC. The variable domain in full, completed from reference TRBV30 and TRBJ2-7, reads SQTIHQWPATLVQPVGSPLSLECTVEGTSNPNLYWYRQAAGRGLQLLFYSVGIGQISSEVPQNLSASRPQDRQFILSSKKLLLSDSGFYLCAWSRERGYEQYFGPGTRLTVT.

The chain joins TRBV9 to TRBJ1-3; D uncertain. In germline, CDR1 is SGDLS, CDR2 YYNGEE. The CDR3 length is 16 residues. Trimming removed 0 bases from V and 0 bases from J, with 10 bases in between. The CDR3 nucleotides are TGTGCCAGCAGCGTAGGGGCAGGCAACTCTGGAAACACCATATATTTT. Encoded protein: CASSVGAGNSGNTIYF.

This chain joins TRBV5-1 and TRBJ1-6; 8 bases are a match to TRBD1. Germline CDR1 is SGHRS and CDR2 is YFSETQ. The trim removed 5 bases at V and 5 bases at J, leaving 6 bases unmatched. This CDR3 comprises 15 residues. DNA of the CDR3: TGCGCCAGCAGGACCGGACAGGGTAATAATTCACCCCTCCACTTT. Translating it yields CASRTGQGNNSPLHF.

The CDR3 reads CAISESGASGETQYF. The DNA of the CDR3 is TGTGCCATCAGTGAGTCGGGCGCTAGCGGAGAGACCCAGTACTTC. The chain combines TRBV10-3 with TRBJ2-5, with 7 nucleotides matching TRBD2. CDR3 length: 15 residues. V was clipped by 0 bases and J by 4 bases; unmatched bases: 5. Germline V CDR1 and CDR2: ENHRY, SYGVKD.

The chain employs TRBV28 and TRBJ1-1; the D is unclear. V was clipped by 8 bases and J by 5 bases, with 15 bases between them. The germline V gene has CDR1 MDHEN and CDR2 SYDVKM. CDR3 length equals 13 residues. The chain's CDR3 is CASVGRLWTEAFF. CDR3 sequence (DNA): TGTGCCAGCGTCGGGAGATTATGGACTGAAGCTTTCTTT.

The chain recombines TRBV7-2 with TRBJ2-1; D call uncertain. The CDR3 totals 17 residues. CDR1 and CDR2 from the germline V gene are SGHTA and FQGNSA. V gave up 3 bases and J gave up 1 base, with 16 bases separating them. CDR3: CASSLRLVATSYNEQFF. In DNA, the CDR3 is TGTGCCAGCAGCTTGCGATTGGTAGCTACTTCCTACAATGAGCAGTTCTTC.

The rearrangement uses TRBV7-2 and TRBJ1-3; D is unclear. Trimming took 4 bases from V and 4 from J, leaving 17 bases between them. The CDR3 runs to 16 residues. The germline gives CDR1 SGHTA, CDR2 FQGNSA. The CDR3 is CASSYTPGVTGNTIYF. The CDR3 coding sequence is TGTGCCAGCAGCTACACCCCAGGTGTTACCGGAAACACCATATATTTT.

This clone was detected only once. The chain uses TRBV29-1 and TRBJ1-3; perhaps TRBD1 as D (5 bases). CDR3 length equals 13 residues. Germline V gene lookup returns CDR1 SQVTM and CDR2 ANQGSEA. Deletions cut 5 bases from V and 0 bases from J, with 8 bases between. CDR3 DNA: TGCAGCGTTTGGAGGGGCTCTGGAAACACCATATATTTT. Amino acid sequence: CSVWRGSGNTIYF.

The DNA for the CDR3 is TGCAGCGTTCACAAGGCAGGGATTGCCACTGAAGCTTTCTTT. Translation gives CSVHKAGIATEAFF. The chain recombines TRBV29-1 with TRBJ1-1; TRBD1 is a possible D gene (5 bases). The CDR3 has 14 amino acids. The germline CDR1 and CDR2 sequences are SQVTM and ANQGSEA. V gave up 5 bases and J gave up 4 bases, with 17 bases separating them.

V gene TRBV24-1 combines with J gene TRBJ2-1, with D perhaps matching TRBD2 (5 bases). This CDR3 is built from 14 residues. The germline gives CDR1 KGHDR, CDR2 SFDVKD. Trimming removed 4 bases from V and 7 bases from J, with 13 bases in between. The CDR3 DNA reads as TGTGCCACCAGTGACCGAATCACTAGGAATGAGCAGTTCTTC. Encoded protein: CATSDRITRNEQFF.

The chain combines TRBV10-1 with TRBJ2-3, with 8 bases matching TRBD1. This CDR3 is 15 amino acids long. Trimming cost V 5 bases and J 1 base; bases outside gene matches: 5. Germline-derived CDR1 and CDR2 are WNHNN and SYGVQD (reference sequence). In nucleotides, the CDR3 is TGCGCCAGCAGTACGACAGGGGTGGGCACAGATACGCAGTATTTT. It specifies CASSTTGVGTDTQYF.